This is a list of T cell receptor beta chains from one sample in a study of T cells after yellow fever vaccination. TCRdb recomputed calls from the 5' RACE reads with MiXCR, one row per CDR3 protein. The data contain under 550,000 distinct CDR3 sequences, 20% to 25% of them singletons. Material: PBMCs, obtained about 21 days after the first yellow fever vaccination. These receptors all come from a young man who received the YFV17D yellow fever vaccine. CDR3s include the opening cysteine and the closing phenylalanine or tryptophan. A D gene is named only where the DNA matches it firmly. Not all rows give a size; the values are once, few, many and, for expanded clones, a class.

j_gene: TRBJ1-6
d_gene: -
abundance: -
v_gene: TRBV5-1
CDR3nt: TGCGCCAGCAGCTTGGCCGTCCAGGGTACATCACCCCTCCACTTT
CDR3aa: CASSLAVQGTSPLHF

j_gene: TRBJ1-1
d_gene: -
abundance: -
v_gene: TRBV19
CDR3nt: TGTGCCAGTAGCCGAACGCGGGGGACTGAAGCTTTCTTT
CDR3aa: CASSRTRGTEAFF

j_gene: TRBJ2-3
d_gene: -
abundance: few
v_gene: TRBV9
CDR3nt: TGTGCCAGCAGCGTAGCGGGAGACGAAGGTGATACGCAGTATTTT
CDR3aa: CASSVAGDEGDTQYF

j_gene: TRBJ1-1
d_gene: -
abundance: few
v_gene: TRBV18
CDR3nt: TGTGCCAGCTCACCGAGGGTACTGCTGCGGTCAGGGACTGAAGCTTTCTTT
CDR3aa: CASSPRVLLRSGTEAFF

j_gene: TRBJ2-7
d_gene: -
abundance: once
v_gene: TRBV6-2/TRBV6-3
CDR3nt: TGTGCCAGCAGTTACCCCCACGACGAGCAGTACTTC
CDR3aa: CASSYPHDEQYF

j_gene: TRBJ1-5
d_gene: -
abundance: many
v_gene: TRBV4-3
CDR3nt: TGCGCCAGCAGCCAAGGGGGCCAGCCCCATCAGCCCCAGCATTTT
CDR3aa: CASSQGGQPHQPQHF

j_gene: TRBJ2-4
d_gene: TRBD2
abundance: -
v_gene: TRBV12-3/TRBV12-4
CDR3nt: TGTGCCAGCAGCTTCTGGAGGGGACTAGCGGCCAAAAACATTCAGTACTTC
CDR3aa: CASSFWRGLAAKNIQYF

j_gene: TRBJ1-1
d_gene: TRBD1
abundance: -
v_gene: TRBV30
CDR3nt: TGTGCCTGGGGACAGGGGATGAGTGCTTTCTTT
CDR3aa: CAWGQGMSAFF

j_gene: TRBJ2-2
d_gene: -
abundance: -
v_gene: TRBV6-1
CDR3nt: TGTGCCACCTCCCCTAAGCTATCGAACACCGGGGAGCTGTTTTTT
CDR3aa: CATSPKLSNTGELFF

j_gene: TRBJ2-6
d_gene: -
abundance: few
v_gene: TRBV5-1
CDR3nt: TGCGCCAGCAGCTTGGTGGGCTACTCTGGGGCCAACGTCCTGACTTTC
CDR3aa: CASSLVGYSGANVLTF

j_gene: TRBJ2-3
d_gene: TRBD2
abundance: -
v_gene: TRBV24-1
CDR3nt: TGTGCCACCAGTGTGGTAGCGGGGGGGGCTGACACAGATACGCAGTATTTT
CDR3aa: CATSVVAGGADTDTQYF

j_gene: TRBJ1-2
d_gene: -
abundance: -
v_gene: TRBV20-1
CDR3nt: TGCAGTGCCCCCCCGATCGGTGCTACCTATGGCTACACCTTC
CDR3aa: CSAPPIGATYGYTF

j_gene: TRBJ2-7
d_gene: TRBD1
abundance: -
v_gene: TRBV12-3/TRBV12-4
CDR3nt: TGTGCCAGCAGCCCGGGACAGGGTATTTACGAGCAGTACTTC
CDR3aa: CASSPGQGIYEQYF

j_gene: TRBJ2-1
d_gene: TRBD2
abundance: few
v_gene: TRBV6-2/TRBV6-3
CDR3nt: TGTGCCAGTTCCGACCGGGGGGGCAGGTACAATGAGCAGTTCTTC
CDR3aa: CASSDRGGRYNEQFF

j_gene: TRBJ1-4
d_gene: -
abundance: many
v_gene: TRBV29-1
CDR3nt: TGCAGCGCCTGCGAACCTTTGGGTGAAAAACTGTTTTTT
CDR3aa: CSACEPLGEKLFF

j_gene: TRBJ2-3
d_gene: -
abundance: many
v_gene: TRBV3-1
CDR3nt: TGTGCCAGCAGTCTAGTAGCAGTGGCAGTTGATACGCAGTATTTT
CDR3aa: CASSLVAVAVDTQYF

j_gene: TRBJ1-6
d_gene: TRBD1
abundance: -
v_gene: TRBV7-2
CDR3nt: TGTGCCAGCAGCCCCTTGGTTGGGAGGGGGCGCGCTTCACCCCTCCACTTT
CDR3aa: CASSPLVGRGRASPLHF

j_gene: TRBJ1-2
d_gene: -
abundance: -
v_gene: TRBV20-1
CDR3nt: TGCAGTGCTAGAGATCGGGGTGGAGGGGCGTCTCTCTATGGCTACACCTTC
CDR3aa: CSARDRGGGASLYGYTF

j_gene: TRBJ2-7
d_gene: -
abundance: -
v_gene: TRBV27
CDR3nt: TGTGCCAGCAGTTTATGGGGGGCTGAGCAGTACTTC
CDR3aa: CASSLWGAEQYF

j_gene: TRBJ2-2
d_gene: TRBD2
abundance: -
v_gene: TRBV6-2/TRBV6-3
CDR3nt: TGTGCCAGCAGTTACGGGGACTACCGCGGGGAGCTGTTTTTT
CDR3aa: CASSYGDYRGELFF

j_gene: TRBJ2-5
d_gene: TRBD2
abundance: few
v_gene: TRBV20-1
CDR3nt: TGCAGTGCTGGGGAGTCCGGGACTAGCGGGGGCTATGGAGAGACCCAGTACTTC
CDR3aa: CSAGESGTSGGYGETQYF

j_gene: TRBJ1-2
d_gene: -
abundance: -
v_gene: TRBV12-3/TRBV12-4
CDR3nt: TGTGCCAGCAATGCCGGGACACCCTATGGCTACACCTTC
CDR3aa: CASNAGTPYGYTF

j_gene: TRBJ2-7
d_gene: -
abundance: -
v_gene: TRBV5-1
CDR3nt: TGCGCCAGCAGCTCCGGGACGGATTACGAGCAGTACTTC
CDR3aa: CASSSGTDYEQYF

j_gene: TRBJ1-4
d_gene: -
abundance: -
v_gene: TRBV7-9
CDR3nt: TGTGCCAGCAGCCCTTCTTTTCGCTCTAATGAAAAACTGTTTTTT
CDR3aa: CASSPSFRSNEKLFF

j_gene: TRBJ1-4
d_gene: -
abundance: few
v_gene: TRBV27
CDR3nt: TGTGCCAGCAGTTTAGTACCGGGGGTAGAAAAACTGTTTTTT
CDR3aa: CASSLVPGVEKLFF

j_gene: TRBJ2-1
d_gene: TRBD2
abundance: few
v_gene: TRBV11-2
CDR3nt: TGTGCCAGCAGCTCCCTGGGGGGGTCCTACAATGAGCAGTTCTTC
CDR3aa: CASSSLGGSYNEQFF

j_gene: TRBJ1-6
d_gene: TRBD1
abundance: few
v_gene: TRBV13
CDR3nt: TGTGCCAGCAGCGAAGGACAGGGAGAGTATTCACCCCTCCACTTT
CDR3aa: CASSEGQGEYSPLHF

j_gene: TRBJ2-6
d_gene: -
abundance: -
v_gene: TRBV7-3
CDR3nt: TGTGCCAGCAGCTCACGTGGCGTAGCTTCTGGGGCCAACGTCCTGACTTTC
CDR3aa: CASSSRGVASGANVLTF

j_gene: TRBJ2-1
d_gene: TRBD1
abundance: -
v_gene: TRBV12-3/TRBV12-4
CDR3nt: TGTGCCAGCAGGCGGACAGGATACAATGAGCAGTTCTTC
CDR3aa: CASRRTGYNEQFF

j_gene: TRBJ1-5
d_gene: -
abundance: few
v_gene: TRBV4-1
CDR3nt: TGCGCCAGCAGCCAAGATGCACGGAAGAATCAGCCCCAGCATTTT
CDR3aa: CASSQDARKNQPQHF

j_gene: TRBJ2-1
d_gene: TRBD2
abundance: few
v_gene: TRBV19
CDR3nt: TGTGCCAGTAGTCTGGGACTAGCGACCGAGCAGTTCTTC
CDR3aa: CASSLGLATEQFF

j_gene: TRBJ1-5
d_gene: -
abundance: few
v_gene: TRBV20-1
CDR3nt: TGCAGTGCTCGGAGCAATCAGCCCCAGCATTTT
CDR3aa: CSARSNQPQHF

j_gene: TRBJ2-7
d_gene: -
abundance: few
v_gene: TRBV19
CDR3nt: TGTGCCACCTCGCAGGGACACCTCGGGTACGAGCAGTACTTC
CDR3aa: CATSQGHLGYEQYF

j_gene: TRBJ2-7
d_gene: -
abundance: -
v_gene: TRBV6-2/TRBV6-3
CDR3nt: TGTGCCAGCAGTTACGGGGGTGGCACGTACTACGAGCAGTACTTC
CDR3aa: CASSYGGGTYYEQYF

j_gene: TRBJ1-1
d_gene: -
abundance: few
v_gene: TRBV14
CDR3nt: TGTGCCAGCAGCCAAGACACTGAAGCTTTCTTT
CDR3aa: CASSQDTEAFF

j_gene: TRBJ2-2
d_gene: TRBD1
abundance: -
v_gene: TRBV7-9
CDR3nt: TGTGCCAGCAGCATAGCCGGGACAGGGATCACCGGGGAGCTGTTTTTT
CDR3aa: CASSIAGTGITGELFF

j_gene: TRBJ1-1
d_gene: -
abundance: few
v_gene: TRBV4-3
CDR3nt: TGCGCCAGCAGCCAATTTGGGGGAGGAACTGAAGCTTTCTTT
CDR3aa: CASSQFGGGTEAFF

j_gene: TRBJ1-3
d_gene: -
abundance: few
v_gene: TRBV28
CDR3nt: TGTGCCAGCAGCCTCCAGGGAGGGGGAAACACCATATATTTT
CDR3aa: CASSLQGGGNTIYF

j_gene: TRBJ1-5
d_gene: TRBD1
abundance: few
v_gene: TRBV12-3/TRBV12-4
CDR3nt: TGTGCCAGCAGCCAAGGGGGCGACAGCAATCAGCCCCAGCATTTT
CDR3aa: CASSQGGDSNQPQHF

j_gene: TRBJ2-3
d_gene: -
abundance: -
v_gene: TRBV18
CDR3nt: TGTGCCAGCTCACAACGACCAAACACAGATACGCAGTATTTT
CDR3aa: CASSQRPNTDTQYF

j_gene: TRBJ1-2
d_gene: TRBD1
abundance: few
v_gene: TRBV7-3
CDR3nt: TGTGCCAGCAGCCCAAACGGACAGGGGTTCGGCTACACCTTC
CDR3aa: CASSPNGQGFGYTF

j_gene: TRBJ1-2
d_gene: TRBD1
abundance: few
v_gene: TRBV7-9
CDR3nt: TGTGCCAGCAGCTTAGTTGCGACAGGGGACGGCTACACCTTC
CDR3aa: CASSLVATGDGYTF

j_gene: TRBJ2-2
d_gene: TRBD1
abundance: few
v_gene: TRBV12-3/TRBV12-4
CDR3nt: TGTGCCAGCAGCTGGGACAGGGAGACCGGGGAGCTGTTTTTT
CDR3aa: CASSWDRETGELFF

j_gene: TRBJ1-1
d_gene: -
abundance: few
v_gene: TRBV7-3
CDR3nt: TGTGCCAGCAGGTCCGGGCGGGACACTGAAGCTTTCTTT
CDR3aa: CASRSGRDTEAFF

j_gene: TRBJ2-5
d_gene: TRBD1
abundance: once
v_gene: TRBV29-1
CDR3nt: TGCAGCGTGGTGGACAGGGTGGAGACCCAGTACTTC
CDR3aa: CSVVDRVETQYF

j_gene: TRBJ2-2
d_gene: -
abundance: many
v_gene: TRBV28
CDR3nt: TGTGCCAGCAGTTTGGGGGGAGCTGGCACCGGGGAGCTGTTTTTT
CDR3aa: CASSLGGAGTGELFF

j_gene: TRBJ1-1
d_gene: TRBD1
abundance: few
v_gene: TRBV20-1
CDR3nt: TGCAGTGCAAGACAGGGGAGCACTGAAGCTTTCTTT
CDR3aa: CSARQGSTEAFF

j_gene: TRBJ2-7
d_gene: -
abundance: few
v_gene: TRBV6-2/TRBV6-3
CDR3nt: TGTGCCAGCAGTTATAGGGGTAACGAGCAGTACTTC
CDR3aa: CASSYRGNEQYF

j_gene: TRBJ1-1
d_gene: -
abundance: few
v_gene: TRBV27
CDR3nt: TGTGCCAGCAGTTCGGGGACGGGGAGCACTGAAGCTTTCTTT
CDR3aa: CASSSGTGSTEAFF

j_gene: TRBJ2-5
d_gene: -
abundance: few
v_gene: TRBV7-9
CDR3nt: TGTGCCAGCAGCTTAGTTGCCGCGGGGGCGGGTGAGACCCAGTACTTC
CDR3aa: CASSLVAAGAGETQYF

j_gene: TRBJ2-1
d_gene: -
abundance: -
v_gene: TRBV28
CDR3nt: TGTGCCAGCAGCCTCGGGACGTTTTCCTACAATGAGCAGTTCTTC
CDR3aa: CASSLGTFSYNEQFF

j_gene: TRBJ2-3
d_gene: -
abundance: few
v_gene: TRBV6-1
CDR3nt: TGTGCCACCCAACGGGGAAGTGGCACAGATACGCAGTATTTT
CDR3aa: CATQRGSGTDTQYF

j_gene: TRBJ1-4
d_gene: -
abundance: -
v_gene: TRBV6-5
CDR3nt: TGTGCCAGCAGTTACTCGACACCGGGGGCCCCGGAAGTAAAACTGTTTTTT
CDR3aa: CASSYSTPGAPEVKLFF

j_gene: TRBJ1-5
d_gene: -
abundance: -
v_gene: TRBV7-9
CDR3nt: TGTGCCACCCAGACAGGAAATCAGCCCCAGCATTTT
CDR3aa: CATQTGNQPQHF